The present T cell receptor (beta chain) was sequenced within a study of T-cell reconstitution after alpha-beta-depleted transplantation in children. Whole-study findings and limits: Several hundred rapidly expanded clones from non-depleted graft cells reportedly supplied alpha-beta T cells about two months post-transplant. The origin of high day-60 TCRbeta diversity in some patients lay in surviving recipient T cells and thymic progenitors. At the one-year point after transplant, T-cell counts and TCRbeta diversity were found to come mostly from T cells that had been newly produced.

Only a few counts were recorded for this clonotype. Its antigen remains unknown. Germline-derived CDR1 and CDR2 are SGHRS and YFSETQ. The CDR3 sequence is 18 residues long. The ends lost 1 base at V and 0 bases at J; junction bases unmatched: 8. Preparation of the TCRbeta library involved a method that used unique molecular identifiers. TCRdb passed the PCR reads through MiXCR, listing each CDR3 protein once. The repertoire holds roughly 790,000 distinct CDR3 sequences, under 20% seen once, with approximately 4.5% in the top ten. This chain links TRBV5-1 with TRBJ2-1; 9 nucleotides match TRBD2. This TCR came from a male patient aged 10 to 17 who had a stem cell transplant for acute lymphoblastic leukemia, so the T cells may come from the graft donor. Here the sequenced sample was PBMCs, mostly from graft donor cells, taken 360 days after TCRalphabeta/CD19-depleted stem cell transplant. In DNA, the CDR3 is TGCGCCAGCAGCTTGACTAGCGGGTTAGCGGTCTCCTACAATGAGCAGTTCTTC. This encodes CASSLTSGLAVSYNEQFF.